This entry lists 6 T cell receptor beta chains sequenced from one sample in a study of response to subunit inactivated influenza vaccine. TCRdb called the RT-PCR reads again in MiXCR, with one record for every CDR3 protein. The sample has roughly 710,000 distinct CDR3 sequences; 12% to 15% are singletons. Here the sequenced sample was PBMCs from blood, taken 14 to 15 days before vaccination. The source of these receptors is a man aged 50-59 years who received an inactivated influenza vaccine.

This clonotype was recorded a few times. The chain carries TRBV6-9 and TRBJ2-7, with a weak D call TRBD1 (6 bases). Germline V gene data show CDR1 as MNHGY and CDR2 as SVAAGI. The CDR3 has 18 amino acids. V dropped 4 bases and J dropped 0 bases, with 22 bases sitting between them. CDR3 bases: TGTGCCAGCAGTTCCCTCCTCCCGACAGGCCCGAGCTCCTACGAGCAGTACTTC. It is translated as CASSSLLPTGPSSYEQYF.

This clonotype was counted ten times or more. The V and J genes are TRBV12-3 or TRBV12-4 and TRBJ1-1; D gene unclear. V was cut by 6 bases and J by 1 base, with 9 bases left in between. The CDR3 loop spans 13 amino acids. CDR3 sequence (DNA): TGTGCCAGCAGGGAGACCAAGAACACTGAAGCTTTCTTT. Its protein is CASRETKNTEAFF.

This clonotype has more than one count but fewer than ten. The genes are TRBV5-1 and TRBJ2-3; 7 bases agree with TRBD2. The CDR3 is 17 amino acids. Looked up from germline, CDR1 is SGHRS and CDR2 is YFSETQ. V lost 4 bases to trimming and J lost 3 bases; unmatched junction nucleotides: 14. CDR3 in amino acids: CASSNRGGSIETDTQYF. The CDR3 coding sequence is TGCGCCAGCAGCAACCGGGGCGGGAGTATCGAAACAGATACGCAGTATTTT.

This clonotype was seen only a few times. V gene TRBV6-5 combines with J gene TRBJ2-7; 9 nucleotides align to TRBD1. The CDR3 totals 15 residues. CDR1 and CDR2 from the germline V gene are MNHEY and SVGAGI. The trim removed 2 bases at V and 1 base at J, leaving 3 bases unmatched. The CDR3 region has the DNA TGTGCCAGCAGTTACCTCGGGACAGGGTCCTACGAGCAGTACTTC. It is translated as CASSYLGTGSYEQYF.

There are a few counts of this clonotype. The chain carries TRBV20-1 and TRBJ2-5, with D unresolved. The V end was cut by 0 bases, the J end by 5 bases, with 13 bases between. Germline assignment: CDR1 DFQATT and CDR2 SNEGSKA (reference sequence). This CDR3 is 14 amino acids long. The CDR3 protein is CSARDSRGPETQYF. The CDR3 DNA follows: TGCAGTGCTAGAGATTCACGTGGGCCCGAGACCCAGTACTTC.

The chain links TRBV18 to TRBJ2-3; 7 nucleotides align to TRBD2. The ends lost 3 bases at V and 6 bases at J; junction bases unmatched: 6. The germline V gene has CDR1 KGHSH and CDR2 LQKENI. CDR3 length: 14 amino acids. The CDR3 DNA sequence: TGTGCCAGCTCACCTGCGGGAGTGAGGGATACGCAGTATTTT. It encodes CASSPAGVRDTQYF.